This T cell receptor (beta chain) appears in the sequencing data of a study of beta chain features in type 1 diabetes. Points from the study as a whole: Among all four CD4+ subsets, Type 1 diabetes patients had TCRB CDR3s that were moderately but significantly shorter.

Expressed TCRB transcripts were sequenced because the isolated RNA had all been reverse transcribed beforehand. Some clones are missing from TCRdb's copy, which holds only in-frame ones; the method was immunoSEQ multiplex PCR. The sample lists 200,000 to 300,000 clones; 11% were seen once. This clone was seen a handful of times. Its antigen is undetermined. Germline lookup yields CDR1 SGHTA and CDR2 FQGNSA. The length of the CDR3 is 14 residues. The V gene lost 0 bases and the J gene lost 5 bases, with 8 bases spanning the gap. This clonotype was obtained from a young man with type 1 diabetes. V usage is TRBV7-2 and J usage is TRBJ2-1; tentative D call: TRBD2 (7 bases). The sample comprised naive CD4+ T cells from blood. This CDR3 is CASSLAGGHNEQFF. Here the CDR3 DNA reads TGTGCCAGCAGCTTAGCGGGGGGGCACAATGAGCAGTTCTTC.